These 2 T cell receptor beta chains came from one sample sequenced in a study of cytomegalovirus exposure and HLA in healthy donors. The data were produced by immunoSEQ multiplex PCR, yet TCRdb's version contains in-frame clones alone and is incomplete. The table lists around 120,000 clones, about 82% of them singletons. Material for sequencing was PBMCs. These receptors came from a man aged 18 to 35 in good health and CMV-seronegative.

This chain connects TRBV7-8 to TRBJ2-7; the match to TRBD1 covers 10 bases. Germline V gene sequence: CDR1 SGHVS, CDR2 FQNEAQ. With 4 bases clipped from V and 5 bases from J, the junction kept 5 bases outside the gene matches. The CDR3 consists of 14 residues. Written as DNA, the CDR3 is TGTGCCAGCAGCTGGGACAGGGGATTCGACGAGCAGTACTTC. It codes for CASSWDRGFDEQYF.

The chain carries TRBV7-2 and TRBJ2-1, with 7 bases aligning to TRBD2. J was trimmed by 4 bases and V by 5 bases; bases with no gene match: 11. The CDR3 covers 16 residues. Germline loops: CDR1 SGHTA, CDR2 FQGNSA. CDR3 coding DNA: TGTGCCAGCAGCGAAGCTGGCGGGAGTTTTTACAATGAGCAGTTCTTC. It yields the protein CASSEAGGSFYNEQFF.